The text below deals with one T cell receptor (beta chain). What it binds is unknown. This specimen comes from a study of identical twins. Germline-derived CDR1 and CDR2 are SGHTA and FQGNSA. Trimming shortened V by 5 bases and J by 0 bases, and 10 bases separated the two germline ends. The CDR3 totals 15 residues. Template switching introduced a universal primer site, and the cDNA bore unique molecular identifiers. TCRdb independently ran MiXCR on the 5' RACE reads; one entry per CDR3 protein. The sample holds around 230,000 distinct CDR3 sequences, 9.4% seen once. Findings and caveats of the study: Cross-sectional statistics underpinned the conclusions; the same donors were not followed.

The rearrangement uses TRBV7-2 and TRBJ1-4; D gene unclear. The origin of this receptor is a woman aged 18 to 35 in good health. The sample comprised memory (CD45RO+) T cells sorted from blood. This CDR3 is CASSPFGSTNEKLFF. As DNA, the CDR3 is TGTGCCAGCAGCCCCTTCGGATCAACTAATGAAAAACTGTTTTTT. Looking up the rest from reference TRBV7-2 and TRBJ1-4 gives the full variable domain: GAGVSQSPSNKVTEKGKDVELRCDPISGHTALYWYRQSLGQGLEFLIYFQGNSAPDKSGLPSDRFSAERTGGSVSTLTIQRTQQEDSAVYLCASSPFGSTNEKLFFGSGTQLSVL.